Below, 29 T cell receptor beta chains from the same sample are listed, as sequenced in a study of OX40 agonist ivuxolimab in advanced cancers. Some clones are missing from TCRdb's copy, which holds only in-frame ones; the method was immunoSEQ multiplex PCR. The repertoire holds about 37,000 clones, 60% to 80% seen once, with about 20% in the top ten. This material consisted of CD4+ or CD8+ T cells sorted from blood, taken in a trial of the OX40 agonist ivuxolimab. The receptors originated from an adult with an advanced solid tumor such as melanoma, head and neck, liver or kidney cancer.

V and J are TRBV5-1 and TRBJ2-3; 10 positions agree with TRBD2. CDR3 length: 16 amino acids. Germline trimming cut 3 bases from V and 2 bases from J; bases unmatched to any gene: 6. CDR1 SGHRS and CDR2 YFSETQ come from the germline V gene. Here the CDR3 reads CASSSRTSGFTDTQYF. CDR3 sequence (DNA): TGCGCCAGCAGCTCACGGACTAGCGGCTTCACAGATACGCAGTATTTT.

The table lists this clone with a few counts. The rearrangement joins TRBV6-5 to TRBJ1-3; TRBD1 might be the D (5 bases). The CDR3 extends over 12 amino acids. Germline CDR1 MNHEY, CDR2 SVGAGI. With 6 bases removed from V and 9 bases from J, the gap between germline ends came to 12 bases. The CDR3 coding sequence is TGTGCCAGCAGAACCCCGGGGGGCACCATATATTTT. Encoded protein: CASRTPGGTIYF.

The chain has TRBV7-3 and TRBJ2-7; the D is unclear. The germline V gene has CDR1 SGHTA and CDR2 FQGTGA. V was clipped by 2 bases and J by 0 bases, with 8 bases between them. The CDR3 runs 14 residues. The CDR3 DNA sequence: TGTGCCAGCAGCTTAGAACCTGTCTCCTACGAGCAGTACTTC. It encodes CASSLEPVSYEQYF.

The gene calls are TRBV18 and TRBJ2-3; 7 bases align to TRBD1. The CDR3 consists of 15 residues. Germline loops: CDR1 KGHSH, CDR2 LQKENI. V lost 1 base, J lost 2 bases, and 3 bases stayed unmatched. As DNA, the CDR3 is TGTGCCAGCTCACCACAGGGGGCGCTCACAGATACGCAGTATTTT. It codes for CASSPQGALTDTQYF.

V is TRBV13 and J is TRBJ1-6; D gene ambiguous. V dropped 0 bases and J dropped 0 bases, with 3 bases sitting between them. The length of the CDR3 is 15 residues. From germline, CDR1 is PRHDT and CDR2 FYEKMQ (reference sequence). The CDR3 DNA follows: TGTGCCAGCAGCTTAGGGGGCTCCTATAATTCACCCCTCCACTTT. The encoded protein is CASSLGGSYNSPLHF.

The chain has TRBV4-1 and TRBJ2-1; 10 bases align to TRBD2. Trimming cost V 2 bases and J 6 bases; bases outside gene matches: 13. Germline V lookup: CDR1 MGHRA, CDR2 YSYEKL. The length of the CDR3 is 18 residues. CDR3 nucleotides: TGCGCCAGCAGCCAACTCCGGATTAGCGGGAGGCTTAGCAATGAGCAGTTCTTC. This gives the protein CASSQLRISGRLSNEQFF.

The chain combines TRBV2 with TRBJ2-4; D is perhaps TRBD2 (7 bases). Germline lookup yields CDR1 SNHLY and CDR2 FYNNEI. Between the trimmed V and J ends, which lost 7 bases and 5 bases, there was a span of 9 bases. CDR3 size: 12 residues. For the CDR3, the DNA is TGTGCCAGCAAAGGGGGGGAAAACATTCAGTACTTC. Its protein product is CASKGGENIQYF.

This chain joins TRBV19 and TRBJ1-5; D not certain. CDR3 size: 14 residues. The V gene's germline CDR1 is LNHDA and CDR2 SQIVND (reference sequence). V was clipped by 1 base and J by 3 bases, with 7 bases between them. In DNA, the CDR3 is TGTGCCAGTAGTATAGCCTCGGTCAATCAGCCCCAGCATTTT. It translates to CASSIASVNQPQHF.

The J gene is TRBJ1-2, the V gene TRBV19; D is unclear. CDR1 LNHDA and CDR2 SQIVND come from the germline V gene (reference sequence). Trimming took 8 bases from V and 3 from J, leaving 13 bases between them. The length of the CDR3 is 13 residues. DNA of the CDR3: TGTGCCAGTCAAGCAGGTTCTTACTATGGCTACACCTTC. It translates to CASQAGSYYGYTF.

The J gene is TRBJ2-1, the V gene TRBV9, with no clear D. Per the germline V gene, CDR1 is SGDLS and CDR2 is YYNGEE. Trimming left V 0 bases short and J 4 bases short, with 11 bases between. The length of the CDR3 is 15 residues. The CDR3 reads CASSVGFRGYNEQFF. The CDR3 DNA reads TGTGCCAGCAGCGTAGGTTTCCGCGGATACAATGAGCAGTTCTTC.

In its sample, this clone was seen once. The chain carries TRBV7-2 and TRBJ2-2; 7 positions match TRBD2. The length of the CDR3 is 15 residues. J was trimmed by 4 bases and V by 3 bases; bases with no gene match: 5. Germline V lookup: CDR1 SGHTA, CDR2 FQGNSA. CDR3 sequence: CASSLGGIGTGELFF. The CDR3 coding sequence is TGTGCCAGCAGCTTGGGGGGGATCGGCACCGGGGAGCTGTTTTTT.

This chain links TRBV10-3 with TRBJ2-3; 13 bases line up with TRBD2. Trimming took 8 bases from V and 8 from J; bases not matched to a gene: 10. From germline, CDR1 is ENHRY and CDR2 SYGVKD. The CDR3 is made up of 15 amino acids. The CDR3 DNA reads TGTGCCATCGCTCGACTAGCGGGAGGTTCATTTACGCAGTATTTT. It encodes CAIARLAGGSFTQYF.

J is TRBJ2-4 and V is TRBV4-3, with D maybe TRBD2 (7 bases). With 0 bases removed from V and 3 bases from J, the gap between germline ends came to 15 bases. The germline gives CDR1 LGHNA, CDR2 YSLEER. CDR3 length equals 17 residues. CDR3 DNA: TGCGCCAGCAGCCAAGATGGGAGGGGGGCTTTCAAAAACATTCAGTACTTC. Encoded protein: CASSQDGRGAFKNIQYF.

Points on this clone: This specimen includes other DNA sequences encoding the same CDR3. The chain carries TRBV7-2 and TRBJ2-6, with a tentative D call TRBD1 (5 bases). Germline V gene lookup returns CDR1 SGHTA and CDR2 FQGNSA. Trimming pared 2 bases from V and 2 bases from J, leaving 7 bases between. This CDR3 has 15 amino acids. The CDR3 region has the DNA TGTGCCAGCAGCTTACAGGGCCCTGGGGCCAACGTCCTGACTTTC. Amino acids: CASSLQGPGANVLTF.

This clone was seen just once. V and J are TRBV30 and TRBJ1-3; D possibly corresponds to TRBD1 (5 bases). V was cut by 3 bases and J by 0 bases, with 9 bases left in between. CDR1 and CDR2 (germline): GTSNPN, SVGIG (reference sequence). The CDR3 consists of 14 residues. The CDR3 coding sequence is TGTGCCTGGAGCCAGGGCCTCTCTGGAAACACCATATATTTT. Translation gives CAWSQGLSGNTIYF.

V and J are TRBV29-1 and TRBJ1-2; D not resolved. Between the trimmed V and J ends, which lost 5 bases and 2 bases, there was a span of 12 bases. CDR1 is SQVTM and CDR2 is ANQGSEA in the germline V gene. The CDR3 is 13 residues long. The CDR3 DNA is TGCAGCGTTTATGACACATCAAACTATGGCTACACCTTC. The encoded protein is CSVYDTSNYGYTF.

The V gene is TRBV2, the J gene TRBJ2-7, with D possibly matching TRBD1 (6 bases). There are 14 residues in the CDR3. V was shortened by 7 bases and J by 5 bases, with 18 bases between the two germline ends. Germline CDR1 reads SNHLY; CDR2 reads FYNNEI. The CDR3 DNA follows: TGTGCCAGCACCCGAGAGGCAGGGGCCAACGAGCAGTACTTC. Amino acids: CASTREAGANEQYF.

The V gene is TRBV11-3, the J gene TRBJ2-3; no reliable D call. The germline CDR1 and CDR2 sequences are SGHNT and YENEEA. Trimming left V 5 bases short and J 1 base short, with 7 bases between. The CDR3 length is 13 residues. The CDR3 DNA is TGTGCCAGCAGCCTGACTGGCACAGATACGCAGTATTTT. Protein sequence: CASSLTGTDTQYF.

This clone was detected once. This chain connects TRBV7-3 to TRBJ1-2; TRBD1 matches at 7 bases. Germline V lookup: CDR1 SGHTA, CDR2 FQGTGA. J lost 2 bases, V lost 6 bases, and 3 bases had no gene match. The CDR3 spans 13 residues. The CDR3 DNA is TGTGCCAGCAGTGGGGGACAGAACTATGGCTACACCTTC. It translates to CASSGGQNYGYTF.

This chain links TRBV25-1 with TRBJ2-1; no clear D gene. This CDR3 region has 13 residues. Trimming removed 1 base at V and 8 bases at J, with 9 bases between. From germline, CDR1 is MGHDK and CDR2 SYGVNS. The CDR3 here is CASSESPGYEQFF. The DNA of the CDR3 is TGTGCCAGCAGTGAATCGCCCGGCTATGAGCAGTTCTTC.

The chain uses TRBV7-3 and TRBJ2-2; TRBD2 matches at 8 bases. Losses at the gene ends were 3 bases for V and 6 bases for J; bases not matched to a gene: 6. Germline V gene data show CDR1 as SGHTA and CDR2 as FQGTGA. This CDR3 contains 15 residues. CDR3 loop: CASSFGGGTAGELFF. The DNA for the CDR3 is TGTGCCAGCAGCTTTGGCGGGGGGACCGCCGGGGAGCTGTTTTTT.

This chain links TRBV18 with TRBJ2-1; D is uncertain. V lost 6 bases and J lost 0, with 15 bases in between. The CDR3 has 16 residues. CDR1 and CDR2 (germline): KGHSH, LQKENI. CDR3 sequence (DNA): TGTGCCAGCTCTCCCCGAGACCTGAGCTCCTACAATGAGCAGTTCTTC. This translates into CASSPRDLSSYNEQFF.

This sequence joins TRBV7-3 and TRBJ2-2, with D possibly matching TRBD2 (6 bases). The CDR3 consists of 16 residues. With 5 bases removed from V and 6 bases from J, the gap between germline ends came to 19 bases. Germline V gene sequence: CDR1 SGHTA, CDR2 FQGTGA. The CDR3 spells CASSRNGGSGAGELFF. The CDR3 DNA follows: TGTGCCAGCAGCCGAAACGGGGGATCGGGTGCCGGGGAGCTGTTTTTT.

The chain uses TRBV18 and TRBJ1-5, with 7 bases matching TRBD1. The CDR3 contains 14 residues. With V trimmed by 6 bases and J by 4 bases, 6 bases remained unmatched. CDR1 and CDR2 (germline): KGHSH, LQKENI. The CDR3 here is CASSPGTENQPQHF. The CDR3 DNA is TGTGCCAGCTCTCCCGGGACAGAGAATCAGCCCCAGCATTTT. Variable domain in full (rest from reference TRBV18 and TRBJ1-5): NAGVMQNPRHLVRRRGQEARLRCSPMKGHSHVYWYRQLPEEGLKFMVYLQKENIIDESGMPKERFSAEFPKEGPSILRIQQVVRGDSAAYFCASSPGTENQPQHFGDGTRLSIL.

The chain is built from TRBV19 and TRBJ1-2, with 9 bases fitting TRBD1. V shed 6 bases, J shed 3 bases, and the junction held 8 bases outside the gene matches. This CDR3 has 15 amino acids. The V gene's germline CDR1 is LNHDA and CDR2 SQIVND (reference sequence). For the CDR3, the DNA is TGTGCCAGTAGATTGACAGGGGGTGTGGACTATGGCTACACCTTC. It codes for CASRLTGGVDYGYTF. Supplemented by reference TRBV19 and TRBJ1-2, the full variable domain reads DGGITQSPKYLFRKEGQNVTLSCEQNLNHDAMYWYRQDPGQGLRLIYYSQIVNDFQKGDIAEGYSVSREKKESFPLTVTSAQKNPTAFYLCASRLTGGVDYGYTFGSGTRLTVV.

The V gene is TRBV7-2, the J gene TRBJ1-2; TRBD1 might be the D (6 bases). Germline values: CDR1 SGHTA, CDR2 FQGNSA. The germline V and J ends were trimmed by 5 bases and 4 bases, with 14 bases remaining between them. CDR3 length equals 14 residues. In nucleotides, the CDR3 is TGTGCCAGCAGCCCCCCCCAGGGGCCCTATGGCTACACCTTC. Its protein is CASSPPQGPYGYTF.

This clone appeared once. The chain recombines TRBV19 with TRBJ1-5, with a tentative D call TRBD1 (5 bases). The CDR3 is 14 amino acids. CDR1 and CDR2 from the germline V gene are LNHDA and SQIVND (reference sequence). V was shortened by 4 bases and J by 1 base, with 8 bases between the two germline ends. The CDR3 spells CASSTGISNQPQHF. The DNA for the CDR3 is TGTGCCAGTAGTACAGGGATAAGCAATCAGCCCCAGCATTTT.

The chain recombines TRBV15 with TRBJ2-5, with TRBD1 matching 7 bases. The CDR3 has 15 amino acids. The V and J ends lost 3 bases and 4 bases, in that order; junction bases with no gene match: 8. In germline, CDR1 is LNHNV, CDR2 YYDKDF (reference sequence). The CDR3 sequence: CATSRDRSRTETQYF. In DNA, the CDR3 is TGTGCCACCAGCAGGGACAGGAGTCGGACAGAGACCCAGTACTTC.

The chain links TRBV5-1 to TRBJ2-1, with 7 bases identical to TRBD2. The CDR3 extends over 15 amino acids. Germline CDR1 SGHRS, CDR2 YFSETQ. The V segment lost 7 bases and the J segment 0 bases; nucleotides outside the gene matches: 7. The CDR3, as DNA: TGCGCCAGCGCCCTGGGGGGGAGCTCCTACAATGAGCAGTTCTTC. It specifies CASALGGSSYNEQFF.